Ten or more counts support the clone carrying this T cell receptor (beta chain). Its specificity is not known. An end of the junction does not agree with germline; a read error may underlie this. The study amplified TCR beta CDR3 regions using RNA transcripts. HTBI primers primed a first-round RT-PCR, and a second-round multiplex PCR followed. From the multiplex PCR reads, TCRdb called clonotypes with MiXCR, one entry per CDR3 protein. Seen here are a few hundred thousand distinct CDR3 sequences, 35% to 45% observed once, and the top ten hold around 4.6%. The data were obtained in a study of Graves' ophthalmopathy and Graves' hyperthyroidism. Study-wide findings and caveats: Most expanded clonotypes from thyroid (those above 0.001 frequency) were also found in blood.

The CDR3 spans 17 residues. CDR1 and CDR2 from the germline V gene are SEHNR and FQNEAQ (reference sequence). Ages of hyperthyroidism patients ran from 18 to 65, and their diagnoses were new, under 2 months' duration. This TCR derives from an adult man with Graves' hyperthyroidism. Sequencing input: peripheral blood or thyroid tissue (not recorded which). This chain uses TRBV7-9 with TRBJ2-7, with D perhaps TRBD1 or TRBD2 (7 bases each). The CDR3 DNA is TGTGCCAGCAGCCTAGCAACAGGGGCGGGAGCAACCTACGAGCAGTACTTC. As protein: CASSLATGAGATYEQYF.